Here is one TCR beta chain with its context. This clonotype was found many times. It has no known antigen specificity. Base qualities are not provided; no much larger clone lies one nucleotide away. The time point label on this specimen signifies: persistent/refractory GD, antithyroid drugs over 5 years with positive TRAb. For both TCR sequencing and RNA sequencing, RNA was extracted from PBMCs in TRIzol. The diagnosis of Graves' disease followed American Thyroid Association guidelines. Patients for the study were recruited at an endocrinology department in Xi'an, China. Each patient gave around 9.2 milliliters of peripheral blood, collected in an EDTA anticoagulant tube. PBMCs were isolated by Ficoll Paque Plus density gradient separation without further T cell sorting. An Agilent 2100 Bioanalyzer and agarose gel were used to assess RNA quality, and a NanoDrop 2000 was used to measure RNA concentration.

These data belong to a study of regulatory T cells in long-lasting Graves disease (dated by TCRdb to 2020 to 2023). General notes on the study: Persistent Graves' disease meant more than 5 years of antithyroid drug treatment with TSH receptor autoantibodies that stayed positive. Peripheral blood TCR sequencing and RNA sequencing compared persistent Graves' disease patients with newly diagnosed Graves' disease patients. The study was conducted in China and was registered as a clinical trial. TCR sequencing covered around 13 persistent and approximately 20 newly diagnosed Graves' disease patients, around 35 samples in total. Antithyroid drugs had been taken for around 9.8 years on average by persistent Graves' disease patients in the clinical cohort. What the authors observed across the whole study: Persistent disease showed preferential use of TRBV28, TRBJ1-2 and TRBJ2-5, whereas newly diagnosed disease favored TRBV20-1 and TRBJ2-1. Compared with newly diagnosed patients, persistent Graves' disease patients had lower TCR Shannon entropy and fewer highly expanded clones, which suggests clonal expansion. Persistent patients shared more public clonotypes among themselves (under 3,000) than newly diagnosed patients did (approximately 970). Sequencing and analysis were limited to the TCR beta chain. Only peripheral blood was studied, because thyroid tissue, the primary lesion, was inaccessible. The authors noted that the small sample size was a limitation that may lower accuracy.

The germline ends are 23 bases apart after V is trimmed by 11 bases and J by 4 bases. The cysteine opens and the phenylalanine closes a CDR3 of 16 amino acids. Of the read, only the CDR3 DNA is kept; its 48 bases are in frame from base 1. Receptor amplification or capture employed multiplex PCR. The run used an Illumina HiSeq 4000. CDR3 regions were amplified by Arm-PCR with iRepertoire HTBI primers to construct TCR beta libraries. PCR products were gel purified before sequencing. The study's processing was this. Gene usage analysis of CDR3 amino acid clonotypes used the roughly 60 TRBV and 11 to 15 TRBJ segments found across samples. COPE and FqMerger were used to merge filtered high-quality paired reads into contigs. Contigs were aligned with BLAST to IMGT TRBV, TRBD and TRBJ reference genes, and CDR3 was defined per IMGT. Highly expanded clones were defined as clonotypes with a frequency above 0.1%. Repertoire diversity was measured by Shannon entropy, and V-J evenness by the Gini coefficient. Public clonotypes were defined as clonotypes shared by more than one individual. TCRdb trimmed public reads at Q25 via fastp, called clones via MiXCR and kept in-frame beta chains. Rows are unified per CDR3 protein, each entry keeping the most common DNA and genes. The V and J calls follow TCRdb's processing rather than the paper's. The sample records 300,000 to 350,000 distinct CDR3 sequences, roughly a fifth of which are singletons. Jointly, the top ten make up 29% of the sample.

The input for sequencing was peripheral blood mononuclear cells (PBMCs), taken when the disease was refractory, from a patient treated with antithyroid drugs. The sequence links TRBV12-3 or TRBV12-4 to TRBJ2-2; no D gene call is confident. The receptor's source is a female donor with Graves disease. The CDR3 region: CASQPPLGAGTGELFF. The DNA is as follows: TGTGCCTCCCAACCCCCGCTCGGCGCCGGCACCGGGGAGCTGTTTTTT.